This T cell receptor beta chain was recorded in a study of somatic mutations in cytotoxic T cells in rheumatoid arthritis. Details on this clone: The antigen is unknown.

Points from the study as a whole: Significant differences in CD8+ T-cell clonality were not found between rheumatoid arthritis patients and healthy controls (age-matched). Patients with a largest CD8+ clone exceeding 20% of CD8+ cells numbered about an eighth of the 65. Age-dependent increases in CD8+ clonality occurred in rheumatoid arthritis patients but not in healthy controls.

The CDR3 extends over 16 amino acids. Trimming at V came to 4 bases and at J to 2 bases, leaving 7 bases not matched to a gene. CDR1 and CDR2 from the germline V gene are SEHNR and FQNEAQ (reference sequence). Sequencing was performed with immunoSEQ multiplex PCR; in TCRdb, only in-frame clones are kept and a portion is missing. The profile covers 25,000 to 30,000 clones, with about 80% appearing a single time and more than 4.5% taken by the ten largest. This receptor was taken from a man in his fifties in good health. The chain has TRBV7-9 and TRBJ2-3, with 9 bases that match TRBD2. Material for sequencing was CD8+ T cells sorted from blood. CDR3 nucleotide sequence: TGTGCCAGCAGCTCGAAGACTAGCGGATCCACAGATACGCAGTATTTT. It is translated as CASSSKTSGSTDTQYF.